This T cell receptor (beta chain) came from a study of OX40 agonist ivuxolimab in advanced cancers. Across the whole study: Patient treatment consisted of intravenous ivuxolimab administration every 2 weeks at 0.01 to 10 mg/kg.

Generated by immunoSEQ multiplex PCR, the TCRdb table keeps only in-frame clones and is missing some. Altogether about 82,000 clones are present, roughly 90% being singletons, with the ten largest covering 0.3% to 0.4%. Notes on this clone: Its antigen is not known.

Study results and caveats: Normalized T-cell clonal expansion was also low in a subset of nonresponders.

Sequenced here: CD4+ or CD8+ T cells sorted from blood, sampled in a trial of the OX40 agonist ivuxolimab. The receptor comes from an adult with an advanced solid tumor such as melanoma, head and neck, liver or kidney cancer.

This chain's CDR3 is CAWLPSGRSFIEQYF. The CDR3 coding sequence is TGTGCCTGGTTGCCTAGCGGGAGAAGCTTCATTGAGCAGTACTTC. The chain employs TRBV30 and TRBJ2-7, with 10 bases fitting TRBD2. This CDR3 contains 15 residues. Germline lookup yields CDR1 GTSNPN and CDR2 SVGIG (reference sequence). Trimming removed 5 bases from V and 7 bases from J; junction bases left unmatched: 14.